The 14 T cell receptor beta chains listed next were all sequenced from one sample in a study of neurological immune-mediated disorders. Each CDR3 protein is one row after TCRdb ran MiXCR on the 5' RACE reads. In the table there are 12,000 to 15,000 distinct CDR3 sequences, 13% of which are singletons. Sequencing input: CD8+ T cells from blood. These receptors originate from a female donor with HTLV-1-associated myelopathy (HAM/TSP).

This clonotype was seen at least ten times. The J gene is TRBJ2-5, the V gene TRBV7-9, with D possibly matching TRBD1 (5 bases). Trimming removed 4 bases at V and 4 bases at J, with 13 bases between. This CDR3 region has 14 residues. The germline CDR1 and CDR2 sequences are SEHNR and FQNEAQ (reference sequence). CDR3: CASSSPEQGETQYF. The DNA for the CDR3 is TGTGCCAGCAGCTCCCCTGAGCAGGGAGAGACCCAGTACTTC.

V is TRBV19 and J is TRBJ1-1; D unclear. Germline CDR1 reads LNHDA; CDR2 reads SQIVND (reference sequence). The CDR3 has 14 residues. Trimming left V 1 base short and J 0 bases short, with 6 bases between. CDR3 amino acids: CASSIAGLNTEAFF. CDR3 sequence (DNA): TGTGCCAGTAGTATAGCCGGGCTGAACACTGAAGCTTTCTTT.

This clonotype appeared many times. V gene TRBV27 combines with J gene TRBJ2-7; TRBD1 matches 10 bases. Germline CDR1 is MNHEY and CDR2 is SMNVEV (reference sequence). The V segment lost 8 bases and the J segment 5 bases; nucleotides outside the gene matches: 9. The CDR3 covers 14 residues. DNA for the CDR3: TGTGCCAGCGCCACCGGGACAGGGGTCCACGAGCAGTACTTC. The encoded protein is CASATGTGVHEQYF.

This chain links TRBV7-2 with TRBJ2-5; no definite D call. The CDR3 consists of 12 residues. CDR1 and CDR2 (germline): SGHTA, FQGNSA. Trimming took off 0 bases at V and 5 bases at J, with 4 bases between the two ends. Here the CDR3 reads CASSLAGETQYF. DNA of the CDR3: TGTGCCAGCAGCTTAGCGGGGGAGACCCAGTACTTC.

This clonotype was found many times. CDR3 protein: CASSGRLAGSPETQYF. For the CDR3, the DNA is TGTGCCAGCAGCGGACGACTAGCGGGATCCCCAGAGACCCAGTACTTC. The rearrangement joins TRBV7-2 to TRBJ2-5, with 11 positions matching TRBD2. CDR3 length equals 16 residues. Germline-derived CDR1 and CDR2 are SGHTA and FQGNSA. J lost 4 bases, V lost 5 bases, and 9 bases had no gene match.

There are many counts of this clonotype. Sequence at one end of the junction differs from germline and may be a read error. DNA of the CDR3: TGTGCCAGCAGCGGATACACAGAAACGCAGTATTTT. It translates to CASSGYTETQYF. The J gene is TRBJ2-3, the V gene TRBV9, with D unresolved. Germline V lookup: CDR1 SGDLS, CDR2 YYNGEE. There are 12 residues in the CDR3.

Ten or more counts support this clonotype. The chain joins TRBV20-1 to TRBJ2-1, with TRBD2 matching 11 bases. V lost 3 bases and J lost 4; bases outside the gene matches: 2. CDR3 length equals 14 residues. Germline V lookup: CDR1 DFQATT, CDR2 SNEGSKA (reference sequence). The CDR3 here is CSARGLAEYNEQFF. The CDR3 DNA is TGCAGTGCTAGGGGACTAGCGGAGTACAATGAGCAGTTCTTC.

This clonotype has at least ten counts. The chain is built from TRBV29-1 and TRBJ1-4, with TRBD1 matching over 7 bases. The CDR3 consists of 14 residues. Germline V gene lookup returns CDR1 SQVTM and CDR2 ANQGSEA. V was pared by 7 bases and J by 5 bases, with 10 bases of the junction left unmatched. CDR3 sequence: CSAYYRGWNEKLFF. For the CDR3, the DNA is TGCAGCGCCTACTACAGGGGTTGGAATGAAAAACTGTTTTTT.

This clonotype was found many times. The rearrangement links TRBV10-3 to TRBJ1-5; TRBD1 is a possible D gene (5 bases). CDR1 is ENHRY and CDR2 is SYGVKD in the germline V gene. This CDR3 is built from 14 residues. The V gene lost 10 bases and the J gene lost 1 base, with 14 bases spanning the gap. Here the CDR3 reads CASGGGGSNQPQHF. The CDR3 nucleotides are TGTGCCAGCGGGGGGGGAGGAAGCAATCAGCCCCAGCATTTT.

This clonotype has a count of ten or more. CDR3 amino acids: CASSSGETQYF. CDR3 coding DNA: TGTGCCAGCAGTTCTGGGGAGACCCAGTACTTC. This rearrangement joins TRBV27 to TRBJ2-5; no definite D call. CDR3 length: 11 amino acids. The V end was cut by 4 bases, the J end by 5 bases, with 5 bases between. In germline, CDR1 is MNHEY, CDR2 SMNVEV (reference sequence).

This clonotype has a count of ten or more. The rearrangement joins TRBV24-1 to TRBJ1-3; D not certain. Trimming pared 3 bases from V and 0 bases from J, leaving 8 bases between. This CDR3 spans 15 amino acids. Germline CDR1 is KGHDR and CDR2 is SFDVKD. CDR3: CATSDMRSSGNTIYF. CDR3 in DNA: TGTGCCACCAGTGATATGCGGAGCTCTGGAAACACCATATATTTT.

Regarding this clonotype: Compared with germline, one end of the junction differs, possibly owing to a read error. The chain has TRBV14 and TRBJ2-1; no clear D gene. Germline lookup yields CDR1 SGHDN and CDR2 FVKESK. This CDR3 comprises 17 residues. CDR3 in amino acids: CASSQGLHVHLSSKQLF. The CDR3 DNA is TGTGCCAGCAGCCAAGGATTGCATGTACACCTGTCGTCGAAGCAGCTCTTC. The full variable domain, rest sourced from reference TRBV14 and TRBJ2-1, is EAGVTQFPSHSVIEKGQTVTLRCDPISGHDNLYWYRRVMGKEIKFLLHFVKESKQDESGMPNNRFLAERTGGTYSTLKVQPAELEDSGVYFCASSQGLHVHLSSKQLFGPGTRLTVL.

This clonotype was recorded at least ten times. The gene calls are TRBV5-1 and TRBJ2-1; 9 bases match TRBD2. CDR1 is SGHRS, CDR2 YFSETQ, per germline. CDR3 size: 14 residues. J was trimmed by 7 bases and V by 0 bases; bases with no gene match: 2. The CDR3 here is CASSLVSGGNEQFF. CDR3 DNA: TGCGCCAGCAGCTTGGTTAGCGGGGGTAATGAGCAGTTCTTC. Complete variable domain (other parts from reference TRBV5-1 and TRBJ2-1): KAGVTQTPRYLIKTRGQQVTLSCSPISGHRSVSWYQQTPGQGLQFLFEYFSETQRNKGNFPGRFSGRQFSNSRSEMNVSTLELGDSALYLCASSLVSGGNEQFFGPGTRLTVL.

This clonotype was picked up many times. The chain is built from TRBV6-6 and TRBJ2-5; D possibly matches TRBD1 or TRBD2 (5 bases each). The CDR3 is 15 residues long. Looked up from germline, CDR1 is MNHNY and CDR2 is SVGAGI (reference sequence). The germline V and J ends were trimmed by 2 bases and 5 bases, with 15 bases remaining between them. Here the CDR3 DNA reads TGTGCCAGCAGTTACGCCGGGGCCGATGGGGAGACCCAGTACTTC. As protein: CASSYAGADGETQYF.